This passage covers 24 T cell receptor beta chains from one sample sequenced in a study of cytomegalovirus exposure and HLA in healthy donors. PCR involved 60 Vbeta and 13 Jbeta primers. Here immunoSEQ multiplex PCR was the method, and the copy in TCRdb shows in-frame clones only, minus some. Of some 86,000 clones listed, around 79% are singletons. The sequencing input was PBMCs. Source of these receptors: a woman between 40 and 55 years old in good health and CMV-seropositive.

As regards this clone: The same CDR3 can be traced to other DNA sequences in this sample. The chain combines TRBV27 with TRBJ2-7, with TRBD1 matching over 11 bases. Germline V CDR1 and CDR2: MNHEY, SMNVEV (reference sequence). This CDR3 region has 14 residues. J gave up 3 bases and V 6 bases, and 4 bases lay outside the gene matches. The CDR3 protein is CASSPGTGGYEQYF. CDR3 sequence (DNA): TGTGCCAGCAGCCCCGGGACAGGGGGCTACGAGCAGTACTTC.

This clone was found once. The chain joins TRBV10-3 to TRBJ1-2; the match to TRBD1 covers 7 bases. CDR1 is ENHRY and CDR2 is SYGVKD in the germline V gene. The CDR3 has 15 residues. V dropped 2 bases and J dropped 2; count of bases not matched to a gene: 5. CDR3 sequence (DNA): TGTGCCATCAGTGAGGCCCCGGGACAGAACTATGGCTACACCTTC. Encoded protein: CAISEAPGQNYGYTF.

The rearrangement uses TRBV7-2 and TRBJ2-5; 14 nucleotides align to TRBD2. V lost 2 bases to trimming and J lost 7 bases; unmatched junction nucleotides: 6. The CDR3 runs 16 residues. Per germline, CDR1 SGHTA and CDR2 FQGNSA. CDR3 region: CASSLLGLAGEVTQYF. The CDR3 DNA reads as TGTGCCAGCAGCTTACTGGGACTAGCGGGAGAAGTGACCCAGTACTTC. The full variable domain, its missing parts supplied by reference TRBV7-2 and TRBJ2-5, is GAGVSQSPSNKVTEKGKDVELRCDPISGHTALYWYRQSLGQGLEFLIYFQGNSAPDKSGLPSDRFSAERTGGSVSTLTIQRTQQEDSAVYLCASSLLGLAGEVTQYFGPGTRLLVL.

This chain joins TRBV12-5 and TRBJ1-1, with 7 bases lining up with TRBD1. Germline V lookup: CDR1 LGHNT, CDR2 FRNRAP. The CDR3 extends over 17 amino acids. Trimming at V came to 0 bases and at J to 0 bases, leaving 7 bases not matched to a gene. The CDR3 sequence: CASGLVPGTALNTEAFF. In DNA, the CDR3 is TGTGCTAGTGGTTTGGTACCCGGGACAGCTCTGAACACTGAAGCTTTCTTT.

The chain uses TRBV7-9 and TRBJ2-1, with 7 bases identical to TRBD1. The CDR3 runs to 13 residues. V trimming: 10 bases; J trimming: 4 bases; junction bases outside the gene matches: 7. Germline assignment: CDR1 SEHNR and CDR2 FQNEAQ (reference sequence). The CDR3 region has the DNA TGTGCCAACCGACAGGGAGAGTACAATGAGCAGTTCTTC. Protein sequence: CANRQGEYNEQFF.

V is TRBV2 and J is TRBJ2-7, with TRBD2 matching over 7 bases. Looked up from germline, CDR1 is SNHLY and CDR2 is FYNNEI. V lost 4 bases and J lost 4; bases outside the gene matches: 13. The length of the CDR3 is 16 residues. CDR3 coding DNA: TGTGCCAGCAGTGGATCGGGGGAAGCGGGACTGTACGAGCAGTACTTC. Protein sequence: CASSGSGEAGLYEQYF. Based on the CDR3 plus reference TRBV2 and TRBJ2-7, the full variable domain is EPEVTQTPSHQVTQMGQEVILRCVPISNHLYFYWYRQILGQKVEFLVSFYNNEISEKSEIFDDQFSVERPDGSNFTLKIRSTKLEDSAMYFCASSGSGEAGLYEQYFGPGTRLTVT.

The rearrangement joins TRBV9 to TRBJ2-1; 10 bases are a match to TRBD2. With V trimmed by 3 bases and J by 7 bases, 16 bases remained unmatched. CDR1 is SGDLS and CDR2 is YYNGEE in the germline V gene. This CDR3 has 18 amino acids. The CDR3 coding sequence is TGTGCCAGCAGCGAGGGGCTAGCGGGAGAGGGGTTCAGGAATGAGCAGTTCTTC. This codes for CASSEGLAGEGFRNEQFF.

This clone was seen a single time. V gene TRBV10-3 combines with J gene TRBJ1-5, with TRBD1 identical over 12 bases. The germline gives CDR1 ENHRY, CDR2 SYGVKD. The trim removed 0 bases at V and 3 bases at J, leaving 6 bases unmatched. The CDR3 runs 18 residues. The CDR3 loop is CAISESAGTGGFNQPQHF. CDR3 sequence (DNA): TGTGCCATCAGTGAGTCCGCCGGGACAGGGGGCTTCAATCAGCCCCAGCATTTT.

The chain recombines TRBV4-1 with TRBJ1-2; perhaps TRBD1 as D (5 bases). V lost 4 bases to trimming and J lost 2 bases, with 14 bases between them. The CDR3 has 15 amino acids. Germline CDR1 reads MGHRA; CDR2 reads YSYEKL. CDR3 nucleotides: TGCGCCAGCAGCCGGGGAGACGGGGGAAACTATGGCTACACCTTC. Encoded protein: CASSRGDGGNYGYTF.

The genes are TRBV6-1 and TRBJ2-1, with TRBD1 matching over 7 bases. V lost 8 bases, J lost 5 bases, and 6 bases stayed unmatched. The CDR3 covers 13 residues. CDR1 and CDR2 from the germline V gene are MNHNS and SASEGT. The CDR3 bases are TGTGCCAGCCACTTGGACAGGAACAATGAGCAGTTCTTC. Translating it yields CASHLDRNNEQFF.

J is TRBJ1-1 and V is TRBV9; 7 nucleotides match TRBD1. There are 12 residues in the CDR3. V lost 3 bases to trimming and J lost 6 bases; unmatched junction nucleotides: 2. The germline V gene has CDR1 SGDLS and CDR2 YYNGEE. The DNA of the CDR3 is TGTGCCAGCAGCGACGGGACAGCTGAAGCTTTCTTT. Its translation: CASSDGTAEAFF.

The CDR3 nucleotides are TGCGCCAGCAGCTTGGCGGGGGAGCAGTACTTC. It translates to CASSLAGEQYF. The chain joins TRBV5-1 to TRBJ2-7; D perhaps matches TRBD2 (5 bases). The CDR3 length is 11 residues. Trimming pared 0 bases from V and 7 bases from J, leaving 5 bases between. Germline CDR1 reads SGHRS; CDR2 reads YFSETQ.

This sequence joins TRBV28 and TRBJ1-5; D is uncertain. Between the trimmed V and J ends, which lost 2 bases and 8 bases, there was a span of 19 bases. CDR1 is MDHEN and CDR2 is SYDVKM in the germline V gene. The CDR3 totals 16 residues. In DNA form, the CDR3 reads TGTGCCAGCAGTTTAGCCCCGGGAATAGGGAGAGAGCCCCAGCATTTT. Residues: CASSLAPGIGREPQHF.

J is TRBJ1-2 and V is TRBV6-5; D is uncertain. The CDR3 runs to 14 residues. Germline CDR1 MNHEY, CDR2 SVGAGI. Trimming pared 5 bases from V and 4 bases from J, leaving 14 bases between. DNA for the CDR3: TGTGCCAGCAGTCCTGTCGGACTTCGCTATGGCTACACCTTC. Its translation is CASSPVGLRYGYTF.

This chain links TRBV5-6 with TRBJ2-7, with 8 bases identical to TRBD1. From germline, CDR1 is SGHDT and CDR2 YYEEEE. V lost 0 bases to trimming and J lost 3 bases; unmatched junction nucleotides: 8. There are 16 residues in the CDR3. The DNA of the CDR3 is TGTGCCAGCAGCTTGGGTTGGGGGACAGGAAACTACGAGCAGTACTTC. Translation: CASSLGWGTGNYEQYF. The whole variable domain, remainder taken from reference TRBV5-6 and TRBJ2-7, is DAGVTQSPTHLIKTRGQQVTLRCSPKSGHDTVSWYQQALGQGPQFIFQYYEEEERQRGNFPDRFSGHQFPNYSSELNVNALLLGDSALYLCASSLGWGTGNYEQYFGPGTRLTVT.

This sequence joins TRBV5-1 and TRBJ2-7; tentatively, D is TRBD1 (7 bases). Germline lookup yields CDR1 SGHRS and CDR2 YFSETQ. The ends were cut back, 4 bases at V and 2 bases at J, with 16 bases in the middle. The CDR3 is 15 residues long. The CDR3 sequence is CASSPTGDLPYEQYF. DNA of the CDR3: TGCGCCAGCAGCCCTACAGGGGACTTACCCTACGAGCAGTACTTC.

The count of this clone is one. This chain joins TRBV6-5 and TRBJ1-2, with D possibly TRBD1 on 6 matching bases. V dropped 6 bases and J dropped 6 bases, with 20 bases sitting between them. The CDR3 is made up of 15 amino acids. Germline-derived CDR1 and CDR2 are MNHEY and SVGAGI. CDR3 loop: CASSQDRLPGDGYTF. Here the CDR3 DNA reads TGTGCCAGCAGCCAGGACAGACTTCCTGGAGATGGCTACACCTTC.

This clone was seen a few times. The chain joins TRBV29-1 to TRBJ1-1, with D possibly matching TRBD1 (6 bases). Germline V gene data show CDR1 as SQVTM and CDR2 as ANQGSEA. With 5 bases removed from V and 11 bases from J, the gap between germline ends came to 18 bases. The CDR3 sequence is 12 residues long. The chain's CDR3 is CSVNRATGKAFF. The DNA of the CDR3 is TGCAGCGTTAACAGAGCGACAGGCAAGGCTTTCTTT.

Only one count was recorded for this clone. This chain links TRBV28 with TRBJ2-5; 7 nucleotides agree with TRBD2. Germline-derived CDR1 and CDR2 are MDHEN and SYDVKM. The CDR3 length is 16 residues. Germline trimming cut 4 bases from V and 5 bases from J; bases unmatched to any gene: 13. The chain's CDR3 is CASSSLGEGRLETQYF. CDR3 DNA: TGTGCCAGCAGTTCCCTAGGGGAGGGCCGCTTGGAGACCCAGTACTTC.

The sample holds one count of this clone. The J gene is TRBJ1-1, the V gene TRBV28; D unresolved. CDR3 length: 11 amino acids. From germline, CDR1 is MDHEN and CDR2 SYDVKM. V was cut by 6 bases and J by 11 bases, with 13 bases left in between. The CDR3 DNA is TGTGCCAGCAGGGCCTATCTAGCGGCTTTCTTT. Its translation: CASRAYLAAFF.

This chain connects TRBV13 to TRBJ2-1; weak D call: TRBD2 (5 bases). Between the trimmed V and J ends, which lost 5 bases and 7 bases, there was a span of 9 bases. The CDR3 has 12 residues. CDR1 is PRHDT and CDR2 is FYEKMQ in the germline V gene (reference sequence). In DNA, the CDR3 is TGTGCCAGCAGCCTGTCGGGGAATGAGCAGTTCTTC. Translated: CASSLSGNEQFF.

V and J are TRBV28 and TRBJ1-5; no clear D. Trimming shortened V by 6 bases and J by 6 bases, and 18 bases separated the two germline ends. Germline V gives CDR1 MDHEN, CDR2 SYDVKM. This CDR3 spans 15 amino acids. The CDR3 DNA follows: TGTGCCAGCAGCCGAAAGAGGGTGGCGGGTCAGCCCCAGCATTTT. Translating it yields CASSRKRVAGQPQHF.

The chain recombines TRBV7-9 with TRBJ1-2; TRBD1 matches 8 bases. V lost 5 bases to trimming and J lost 4 bases; unmatched junction nucleotides: 9. The germline V gene has CDR1 SEHNR and CDR2 FQNEAQ (reference sequence). CDR3 size: 15 residues. The CDR3 reads CASSQTGAFSYGYTF. The CDR3 nucleotides read TGTGCCAGCAGCCAGACAGGGGCTTTTAGCTATGGCTACACCTTC.

The V gene is TRBV30, the J gene TRBJ2-6; D gene ambiguous. The CDR3 length is 18 residues. Germline V lookup: CDR1 GTSNPN, CDR2 SVGIG (reference sequence). Trimming took 0 bases from V and 0 from J, leaving 15 bases between them. CDR3 nucleotide sequence: TGTGCCTGGAGTGTGACAATGTCAAAGAGCTCTGGGGCCAACGTCCTGACTTTC. The encoded protein is CAWSVTMSKSSGANVLTF.